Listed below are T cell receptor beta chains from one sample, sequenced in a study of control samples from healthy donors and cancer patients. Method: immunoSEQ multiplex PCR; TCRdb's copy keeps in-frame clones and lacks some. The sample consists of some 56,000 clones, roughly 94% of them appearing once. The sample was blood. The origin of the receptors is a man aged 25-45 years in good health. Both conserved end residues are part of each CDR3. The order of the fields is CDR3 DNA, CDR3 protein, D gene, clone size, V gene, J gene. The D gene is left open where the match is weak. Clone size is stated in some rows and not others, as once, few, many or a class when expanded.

TGTGCCAGCAGCGCAGACAGGGGGCTTAACTATGGCTACACCTTC	CASSADRGLNYGYTF	TRBD1	once	TRBV7-3	TRBJ1-2
TGTGCCAGCAGCTTAAAACCGAATGAGCAGTTCTTC	CASSLKPNEQFF	-	-	TRBV11-1	TRBJ2-1
TGTGCCTGGAGATCCGACAGGGTGCGAGACACCATATATTTT	CAWRSDRVRDTIYF	TRBD1	-	TRBV30	TRBJ1-3
TGTGCCAGCAGCTTAAGAGCCCTTAGCGGTGAGCAGTTCTTC	CASSLRALSGEQFF	-	-	TRBV7-3	TRBJ2-1
TGTGCCAGCAGTTTTCAGGGAATCACTGAAGCTTTCTTT	CASSFQGITEAFF	-	few	TRBV12-3/TRBV12-4	TRBJ1-1
TGTGCCAGCAGCCTCTACTACGAGCAGTACTTC	CASSLYYEQYF	-	-	TRBV7-2	TRBJ2-7
TGTGCCAGCAGTTTCAGAGGAGAGACCCAGTACTTC	CASSFRGETQYF	-	-	TRBV27	TRBJ2-5
TGTGCCAGCAGTTCGACAGGGTACTCCTACGAGCAGTACTTC	CASSSTGYSYEQYF	TRBD1	-	TRBV27	TRBJ2-7
TGTGCCACCAGTGATCACACAAACTATGGCTACACCTTC	CATSDHTNYGYTF	-	-	TRBV24-1	TRBJ1-2
TGTGCCAGCAGCAGGACAGGGGTCGGGGATACGCAGTATTTT	CASSRTGVGDTQYF	TRBD1	-	TRBV3-1/TRBV3-2	TRBJ2-3
TGCGCCAGCAGCCGAGGACAGGGGGCTGTCGGGGAGCTGTTTTTT	CASSRGQGAVGELFF	TRBD1	-	TRBV4-3	TRBJ2-2
TGTGCCAGCAGCTTAGGCGGGGGGCGGAACACTGAAGCTTTCTTT	CASSLGGGRNTEAFF	-	-	TRBV7-2	TRBJ1-1
TGCGCCAGCAGCCCCCTAAGCACAGAATACAATGAGCAGTTCTTC	CASSPLSTEYNEQFF	-	-	TRBV5-1	TRBJ2-1
TGTGCCAGTAGTATAGGGACGGAACACTACAATGAGCAGTTCTTC	CASSIGTEHYNEQFF	-	-	TRBV19	TRBJ2-1
TGTGCCACCAGTTCTTCAACTAGTAATATTTATACGCAGTATTTT	CATSSSTSNIYTQYF	-	-	TRBV24-1	TRBJ2-3
TGCGCCAGCAGCCAAGGCGAGGGAGGGACAGATACGCAGTATTTT	CASSQGEGGTDTQYF	TRBD2	-	TRBV4-1	TRBJ2-3
TGCAGCGGGGATGGGAACACTGAAGCTTTCTTT	CSGDGNTEAFF	-	-	TRBV29-1	TRBJ1-1
TGTGCCAGCAGTGACAGGGTAACAGATACGCAGTATTTT	CASSDRVTDTQYF	-	few	TRBV6-4	TRBJ2-3
TGCGCCAGCAACTTCCCAGCGGGAGGGCCCTCCTACGAGCAGTACTTC	CASNFPAGGPSYEQYF	TRBD2	-	TRBV10-1	TRBJ2-7
TGCGCCAGCAGCCACAGACAGGGGACTGGAAACACCATATATTTT	CASSHRQGTGNTIYF	TRBD1	once	TRBV4-1	TRBJ1-3
TGTGCCTGGAGCATCGGGAGGGCGGCTGGAAACACCATATATTTT	CAWSIGRAAGNTIYF	-	-	TRBV30	TRBJ1-3
TGTGCCAGCAGCGCAACGACAGGCGCCGGAAACACCATATATTTT	CASSATTGAGNTIYF	-	-	TRBV7-2	TRBJ1-3
TGTGCCAGCAGTCCAACCACAGGGCGTAGAGGAAACACCATATATTTT	CASSPTTGRRGNTIYF	-	-	TRBV27	TRBJ1-3
TGTGCCAGCAGTGAAAGGACAGGGATGAACTATGGCTACACCTTC	CASSERTGMNYGYTF	TRBD1	-	TRBV2	TRBJ1-2